Described below is a single T cell receptor (beta chain) sequence and its context. Antigen unknown. With MiXCR, TCRdb reprocessed the PCR reads. Of fewer than 25,000 clones in the sample, approximately 15% were seen once. These data originate in a study of metastatic and nonmetastatic thyroid tumors. Broader study findings: In blood and tumor, TCR beta diversity was reportedly significantly higher in malignant thyroid tumors than in benign nodules.

CDR1 and CDR2 from the germline V gene are MNHEY and SVGEGT. The CDR3 totals 15 residues. V was trimmed by 4 bases and J by 0 bases, leaving 11 bases between them. There were no patients who had received any treatment before thyroid surgery. The chain couples TRBV6-2 or TRBV6-3 to TRBJ2-3; tentative D call: TRBD2 (6 bases). The sequence came from a female donor with papillary thyroid cancer or a benign thyroid nodule (not recorded which). Some clones in this sample may be carry-over from other donors' samples. Sequenced sample: tumor tissue. CDR3 loop: CASSSTRPSTDTQYF. Here the CDR3 DNA reads TGTGCCAGCAGTTCGACTAGACCCAGCACAGATACGCAGTATTTT.